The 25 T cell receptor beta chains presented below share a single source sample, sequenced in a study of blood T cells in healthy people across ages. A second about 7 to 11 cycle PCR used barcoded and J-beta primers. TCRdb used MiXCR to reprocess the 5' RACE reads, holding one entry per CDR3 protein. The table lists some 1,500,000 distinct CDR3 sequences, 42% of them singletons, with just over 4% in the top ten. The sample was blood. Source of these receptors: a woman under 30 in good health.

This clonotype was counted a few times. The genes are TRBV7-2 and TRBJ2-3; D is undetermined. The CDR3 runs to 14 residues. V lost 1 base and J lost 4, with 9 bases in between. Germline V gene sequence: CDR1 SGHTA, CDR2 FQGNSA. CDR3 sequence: CASSLESWADTQYF. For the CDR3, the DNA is TGTGCCAGCAGCTTAGAATCGTGGGCAGATACGCAGTATTTT. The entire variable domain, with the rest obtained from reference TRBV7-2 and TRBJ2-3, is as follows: GAGVSQSPSNKVTEKGKDVELRCDPISGHTALYWYRQSLGQGLEFLIYFQGNSAPDKSGLPSDRFSAERTGGSVSTLTIQRTQQEDSAVYLCASSLESWADTQYFGPGTRLTVL.

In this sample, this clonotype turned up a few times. The CDR3 loop is CASRRLAGGTGELFF. The DNA of the CDR3 is TGTGCCAGCAGACGACTAGCGGGGGGGACCGGGGAGCTGTTTTTT. This rearrangement joins TRBV6-2 or TRBV6-3 to TRBJ2-2; 14 bases map to TRBD2. CDR1 MNHEY and CDR2 SVGEGT come from the germline V gene. This CDR3 spans 15 amino acids. V lost 6 bases to trimming and J lost 5 bases; unmatched junction nucleotides: 2.

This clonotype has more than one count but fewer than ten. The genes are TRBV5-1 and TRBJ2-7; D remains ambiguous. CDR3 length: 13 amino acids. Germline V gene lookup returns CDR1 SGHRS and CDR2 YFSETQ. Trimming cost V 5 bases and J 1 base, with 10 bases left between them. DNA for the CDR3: TGCGCCAGCAGGGGGTTACCTTCCTACGAGCAGTACTTC. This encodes CASRGLPSYEQYF.

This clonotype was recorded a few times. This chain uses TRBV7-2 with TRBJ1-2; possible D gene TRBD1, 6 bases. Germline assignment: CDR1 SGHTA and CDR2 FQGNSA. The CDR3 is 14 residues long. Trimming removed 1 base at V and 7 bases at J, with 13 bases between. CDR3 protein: CASSLGTASGGYTF. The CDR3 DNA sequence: TGTGCCAGCAGCTTAGGGACAGCGTCGGGTGGCTACACCTTC.

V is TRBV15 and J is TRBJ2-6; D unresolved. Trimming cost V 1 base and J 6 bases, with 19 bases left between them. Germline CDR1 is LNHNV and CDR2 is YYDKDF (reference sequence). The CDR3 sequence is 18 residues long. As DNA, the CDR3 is TGTGCCACCAGCAGAGTCAGACCCGACGAATATTTGGCCAACGTCCTGACTTTC. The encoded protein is CATSRVRPDEYLANVLTF.

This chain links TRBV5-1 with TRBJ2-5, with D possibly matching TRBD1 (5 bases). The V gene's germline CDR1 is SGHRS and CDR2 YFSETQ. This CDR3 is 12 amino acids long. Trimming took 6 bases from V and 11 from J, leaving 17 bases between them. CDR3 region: CASTSQGEEQYF. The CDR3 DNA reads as TGCGCCAGCACGTCTCAGGGCGAGGAGCAGTACTTC.

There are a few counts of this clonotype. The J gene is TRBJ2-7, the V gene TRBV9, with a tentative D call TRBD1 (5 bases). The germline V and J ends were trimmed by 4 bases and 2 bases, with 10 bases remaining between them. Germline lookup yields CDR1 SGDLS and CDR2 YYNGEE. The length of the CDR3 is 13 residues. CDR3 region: CASSNDRTYEQYF. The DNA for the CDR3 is TGTGCCAGCAGCAACGACAGAACCTACGAGCAGTACTTC. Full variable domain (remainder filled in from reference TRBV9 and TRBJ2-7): DSGVTQTPKHLITATGQRVTLRCSPRSGDLSVYWYQQSLDQGLQFLIQYYNGEERAKGNILERFSAQQFPDLHSELNLSSLELGDSALYFCASSNDRTYEQYFGPGTRLTVT.

CDR3 DNA sequence: TGCAGTGCTCACCTCGACGGGGGGGTATTGTACAATGAGCAGTTCTTC. Translation: CSAHLDGGVLYNEQFF. The chain employs TRBV20-1 and TRBJ2-1, with 8 bases identical to TRBD2. The V and J ends lost 5 bases and 4 bases, in that order; junction bases with no gene match: 13. Germline V gives CDR1 DFQATT, CDR2 SNEGSKA (reference sequence). The CDR3 extends over 16 amino acids.

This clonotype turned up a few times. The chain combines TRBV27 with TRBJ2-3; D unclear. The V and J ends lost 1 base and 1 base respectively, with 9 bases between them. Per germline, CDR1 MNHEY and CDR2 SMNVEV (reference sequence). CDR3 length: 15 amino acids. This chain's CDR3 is CASSLYLSRTDTQYF. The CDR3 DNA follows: TGTGCCAGCAGTTTATATCTCAGCCGCACAGATACGCAGTATTTT.

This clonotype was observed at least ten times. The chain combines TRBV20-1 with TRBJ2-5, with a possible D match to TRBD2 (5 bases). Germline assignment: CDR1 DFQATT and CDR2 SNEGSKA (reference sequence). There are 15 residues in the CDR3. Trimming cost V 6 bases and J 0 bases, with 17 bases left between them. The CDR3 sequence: CSASPRGWYQETQYF. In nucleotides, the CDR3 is TGCAGTGCCAGCCCCCGGGGTTGGTACCAAGAGACCCAGTACTTC.

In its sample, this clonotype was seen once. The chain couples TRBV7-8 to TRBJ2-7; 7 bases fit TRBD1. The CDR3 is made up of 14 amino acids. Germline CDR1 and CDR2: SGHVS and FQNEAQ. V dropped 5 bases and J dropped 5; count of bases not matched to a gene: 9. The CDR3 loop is CASSRRQGYDEQYF. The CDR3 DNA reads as TGTGCCAGCAGCCGACGACAGGGCTACGACGAGCAGTACTTC.

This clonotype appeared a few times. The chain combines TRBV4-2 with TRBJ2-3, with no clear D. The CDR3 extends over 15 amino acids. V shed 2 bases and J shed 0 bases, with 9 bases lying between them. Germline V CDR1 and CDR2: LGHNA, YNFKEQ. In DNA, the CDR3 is TGTGCCAGCAGCCAACTACCGAAGAGCACAGATACGCAGTATTTT. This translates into CASSQLPKSTDTQYF.

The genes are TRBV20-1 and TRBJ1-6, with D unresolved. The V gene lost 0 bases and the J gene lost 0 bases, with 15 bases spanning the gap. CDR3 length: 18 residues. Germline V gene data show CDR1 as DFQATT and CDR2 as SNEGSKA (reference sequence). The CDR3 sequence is CSARDLRVSGSYNSPLHF. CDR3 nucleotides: TGCAGTGCTAGAGATCTACGGGTTTCGGGCTCCTATAATTCACCCCTCCACTTT.

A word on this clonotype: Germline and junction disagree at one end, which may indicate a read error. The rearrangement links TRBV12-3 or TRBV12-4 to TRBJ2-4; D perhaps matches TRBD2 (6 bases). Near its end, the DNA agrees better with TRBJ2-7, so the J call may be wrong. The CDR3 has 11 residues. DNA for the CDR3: TGTGCCGGCAGTAGCGGTACCGAGCAGTACTTC. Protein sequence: CAGSSGTEQYF.

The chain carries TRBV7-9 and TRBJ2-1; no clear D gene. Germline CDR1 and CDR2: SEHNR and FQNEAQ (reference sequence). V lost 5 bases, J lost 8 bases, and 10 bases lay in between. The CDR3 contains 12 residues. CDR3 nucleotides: TGTGCCAGCAGCCACTCAGCATATGAGCAGTTCTTC. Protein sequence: CASSHSAYEQFF.

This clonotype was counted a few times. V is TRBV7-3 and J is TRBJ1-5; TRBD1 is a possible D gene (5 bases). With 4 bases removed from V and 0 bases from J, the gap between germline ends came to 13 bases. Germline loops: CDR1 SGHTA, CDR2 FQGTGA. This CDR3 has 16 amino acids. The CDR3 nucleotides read TGTGCCAGCAGCTCGGGGGACCAAATTAGCAATCAGCCCCAGCATTTT. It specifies CASSSGDQISNQPQHF.

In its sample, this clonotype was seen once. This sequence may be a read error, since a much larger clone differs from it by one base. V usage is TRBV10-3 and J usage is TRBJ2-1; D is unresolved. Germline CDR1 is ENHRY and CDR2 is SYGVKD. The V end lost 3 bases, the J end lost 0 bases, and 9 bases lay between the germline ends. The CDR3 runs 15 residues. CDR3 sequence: CAISELSGSYNEQFF. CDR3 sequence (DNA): TGTGCCATCAGTGAATTGTCTGGCTCCTACAATGAGCAGTTCTTC.

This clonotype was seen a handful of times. The CDR3 is CASSAQGGNTEAFF. The CDR3 DNA reads TGTGCCAGCAGTGCACAGGGGGGGAACACTGAAGCTTTCTTT. The V call is TRBV12-3 or TRBV12-4, the J call TRBJ1-1; TRBD1 agrees at 8 bases. This CDR3 is built from 14 residues. Germline trimming cut 5 bases from V and 1 base from J; bases unmatched to any gene: 3.

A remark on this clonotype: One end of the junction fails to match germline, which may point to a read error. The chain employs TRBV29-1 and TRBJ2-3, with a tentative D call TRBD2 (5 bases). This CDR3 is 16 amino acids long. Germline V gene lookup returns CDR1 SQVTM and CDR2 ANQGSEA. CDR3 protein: CGVEVVPGSSQDTQYF. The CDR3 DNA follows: TGCGGCGTTGAAGTAGTACCGGGTTCTAGCCAAGATACGCAGTATTTT.

CDR3 amino acids: CASTEDTFYNEQYF. CDR3 bases: TGTGCCAGCACTGAGGACACCTTCTACAATGAGCAGTACTTC. V usage is TRBV9 and J usage is TRBJ2-1; possible D gene TRBD1, 5 bases. Gene TRBJ2-7 matches the end of the DNA better, so the J call may be wrong. The CDR3 totals 14 residues. Germline V gene data show CDR1 as SGDLS and CDR2 as YYNGEE.

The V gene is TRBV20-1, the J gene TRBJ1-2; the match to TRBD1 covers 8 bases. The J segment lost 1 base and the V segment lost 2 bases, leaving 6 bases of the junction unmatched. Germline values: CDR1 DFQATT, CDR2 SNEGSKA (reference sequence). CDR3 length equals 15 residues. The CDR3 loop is CSARSSQGVNYGYTF. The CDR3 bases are TGCAGTGCTAGATCCTCACAGGGGGTTAACTATGGCTACACCTTC.

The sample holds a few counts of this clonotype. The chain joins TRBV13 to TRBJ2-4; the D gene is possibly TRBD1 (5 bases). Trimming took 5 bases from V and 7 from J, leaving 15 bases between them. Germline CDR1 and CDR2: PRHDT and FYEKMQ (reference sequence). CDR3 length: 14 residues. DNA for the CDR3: TGTGCCAGCAGCACCGGCAGGGTGAGGAACATTCAGTACTTC. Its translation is CASSTGRVRNIQYF.

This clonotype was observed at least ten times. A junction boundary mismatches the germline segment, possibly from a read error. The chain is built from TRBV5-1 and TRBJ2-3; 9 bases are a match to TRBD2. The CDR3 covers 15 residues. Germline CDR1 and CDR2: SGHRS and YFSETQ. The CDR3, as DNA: TGTGCCAGCAGTCTCGGCGGGGGGGCCCCAGATACGCAGTATTTT. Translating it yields CASSLGGGAPDTQYF.

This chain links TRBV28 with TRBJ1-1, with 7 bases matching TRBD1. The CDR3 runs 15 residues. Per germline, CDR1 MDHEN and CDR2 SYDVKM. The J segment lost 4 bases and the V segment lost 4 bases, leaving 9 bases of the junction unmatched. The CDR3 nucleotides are TGTGCCAGCAGTTCGCCGACAGGGAGGGTCACTGAAGCTTTCTTT. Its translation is CASSSPTGRVTEAFF.

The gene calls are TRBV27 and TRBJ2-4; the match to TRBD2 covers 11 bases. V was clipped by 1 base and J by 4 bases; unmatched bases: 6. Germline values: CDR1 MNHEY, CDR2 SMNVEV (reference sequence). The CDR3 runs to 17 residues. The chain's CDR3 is CASSLWGGLAGKNIQYF. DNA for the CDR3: TGTGCCAGCAGTTTATGGGGAGGACTAGCGGGTAAAAACATTCAGTACTTC.